Sequencing of this TCR beta chain was carried out in a study of cytomegalovirus exposure and HLA in healthy donors (dated by TCRdb to about 2017). The study in broad terms: According to an earlier analysis of several hundred of the donors, about 190 million T cells yielded 117 million unique TCR beta sequences and approximately 280 Gb of sequence data. Around 320 gigabases of sequencing data and 70 million to 100 million unique TCR sequences were included in an early release covering roughly 600 HLA-typed donors. The genetic ancestry cluster associated with self-reported Caucasian donors included 80% to 90% of the roughly 400 genotyped donors. The aim of the study was to test whether cataloging public T cell receptors could identify signatures of past pathogen exposure. The T cell repertoires of 670 or so subjects were profiled by immunosequencing and related to cytomegalovirus serostatus. In addition to the first cohort of 666 subjects, a separate validation cohort of around 110 different subjects was used. The study combined high-throughput TCR immunosequencing, statistical association of individual TCRs with disease status, and machine learning to predict cytomegalovirus infection status. A later analysis re-examined previously published TCR beta repertoires from more than 650 donors and added high-resolution HLA genotyping to investigate patterns of TCR occurrence. Rather than drawing on any new phenotypic data, the later analysis identified candidate immune exposures from TCR beta sequences and the way those sequences occurred across donors. To decide whether each TCR beta V gene segment behaved as functional or pseudogenic, an earlier analysis of approximately 620 of the donors relied on high-throughput TCR beta sequencing. Donor age, sex, ethnicity and CMV serostatus were compiled together with the repertoire data. A later genetic analysis took genome-wide SNP genotypes for about 55% of the 666 donors and used that subset as a discovery cohort. All discovery cohort repertoires had been generated on a single sequencing platform. Both class I and class II loci were covered by HLA typing, at four-digit resolution. The number of typed donors differed by locus: roughly 629-640 for A, B, C, DRB1 and DQB1; some 540 for DQA1; around 610 for DPA1; and 450 to 480 for DPB1. Roughly 5 DR-DQ haplotypes were handled as single units for association and clustering, since linkage in the cohort was strong. Across roughly 420 genotyped donors of the cohort, an average of about 240,000 unique TCR beta nucleotide sequences per donor were sequenced, and roughly a sixth of those sequences were non-productive. The investigation overall reported the following: A cluster of highly shared sequence variants was judged likely to be a technical artifact of the sequencing pipeline. In a later analysis, TCR association rates were found to vary across HLA loci, with the most associated TCRs seen for DRB1 alleles and the fewest for HLA-C alleles. A later analysis reported that several top co-occurrence clusters appeared linked to parvovirus B19, influenza, CMV and Epstein-Barr virus. A further reported finding was that TCR beta sequences accurately predicted the HLA-A and HLA-B alleles for most subjects in the first cohort. Correlated functional status among segregating V segments might reflect linkage disequilibrium, but an unknown experimental factor could not be ruled out. Most TCR sequences were observed very rarely across donors, whereas some public TCRs were present in many individuals. Because HLA typing was unavailable for some donors at each locus, only the typed subset was used in association tests. The classifier was reported to diagnose cytomegalovirus status with high specificity and sensitivity in both the original and validation cohorts. In a later genetic analysis, fewer N-insertions in productive TCRs were reported among donors in an Asian-associated ancestry cluster than the 666-donor mean. A later genetic analysis associated a missense DCLRE1C variant with V-gene and J-gene trimming of TCR beta chains, and an independent cohort replicated the association. In an earlier analysis of approximately 600 of the donors, most TCR beta V segments were observed in productive rearrangements about 90% or about 30% of the time, broadly matching IMGT annotations. According to the authors, the approach could potentially be generalized to other disease states and immunological phenotypes. A total of 150 or so TCR beta chains were listed by the study as associated with cytomegalovirus. Only TCR beta chains were sequenced in this cohort, and the absence of alpha or paired-chain data limited detectable features. The earlier analysis of 587 of the donors excluded roughly 17 rarely observed V segments, including chromosome 9 orphons, because counts were too low. In a later analysis, HLA-associated TCR beta chains showed more clonal expansion and lower generation probabilities than non-associated chains that were equally common. In a later analysis, 15,000 to 20,000 TCR beta sequences were associated with specific HLA alleles at a false discovery rate of 0.05. The only immune exposure information available for the cohort was CMV serostatus. According to a later analysis, most CMV-associated TCR beta chains appeared to be HLA-restricted, and the HLA associations seemed to be driven largely by CMV exposure. In vitro tests confirmed that a few of the cytomegalovirus-associated TCR beta chains recognize cytomegalovirus antigens. Roughly uniform sequencing depth across donors was assumed in presence/absence analyses, although this assumption may not hold. Strong co-occurrence of HLA alleles, especially DR and DQ, made assigning TCR associations to individual alleles difficult.

A remark on this clone: There is no known antigen for this receptor. No much larger clonotype is one base removed from it; base qualities were not supplied.

The cohort was made up of 650 to 700 healthy bone marrow donors. Cohort members were all nominally healthy when sampled, although unrecorded immune exposures were likely present. The donor tested CMV seronegative, placing the donor among the 350 to 400 seronegative members of the cohort. A peripheral blood sample was collected from each donor, and TCR beta sequencing was performed on peripheral blood mononuclear cells. The Qiagen DNeasy Blood Extraction Kit was used to extract genomic DNA from the blood cell samples. To prepare the library, the immunoSEQ multiplex PCR assay was applied. For the multiplex PCR, a mixture combining 60 forward primers for TCR Vbeta segments and 13 reverse primers for TCR Jbeta segments was used. Amplification of the CDR3 region of rearranged TCR beta genes was performed with a multiplex PCR assay on genomic DNA. The Illumina HiSeq System was used to sequence the amplified TCR beta libraries as 87-base-pair reads. As for the authors' bioinformatics: A later analysis tallied 75 million to 95 million unique TCR beta chains across the 700 or so repertoires, and approximately 12 million of those chains were shared by two or more donors. To remove PCR and sequencing errors, raw reads were error-corrected and collapsed into unique sequences using a nearest-neighbor algorithm that merged closely related sequences. CDR3 sequences were aligned to IMGT reference sequences to assign V, D and J gene segments. Each retained sequence needed at least a six-nucleotide match to both a V gene segment and a J gene segment. A rearrangement was called productive if the CDR3 had no stop codons and remained in frame with V and J, and every other rearrangement was called non-productive. CDR3 was defined by IMGT convention, running from the second conserved V-encoded cysteine to the conserved J-encoded phenylalanine. The earlier analysis of about 590 of the donors excluded sequences that lacked an unambiguous match to a single V gene segment. An earlier analysis of about 600 of the donors called V segments functional above 56.7% productive rearrangements and segregating when the between-donor standard deviation exceeded 5%. A statistical classification framework was built for diagnosing cytomegalovirus status from the catalog of TCR beta chain sequences. In a later analysis, TCR nucleotide sequences were compared against IMGT/GENE-DB human TR gene sequences so that V and J genes could be assigned. A later analysis assigned CDR3 sequences and most-parsimonious VDJ recombination scenarios with the TCRdist pipeline. In a later analysis, each TCR beta chain was defined by its CDR3 amino acid sequence together with its V-gene family, and reads lacking a unique V-gene family were excluded. A later analysis removed roughly 590 highly shared, low-generation-probability nucleotide sequences to deal with suspected cross-contamination and a sequencing artifact. In a later analysis, a clonal expansion index was calculated for each public chain from normalized within-repertoire ranks of inferred template counts. A later analysis computed generation probabilities with a VDJ recombination model fitted to out-of-frame rearrangements, and checked the results against IGoR. In a later analysis, TCR-TCR, TCR-HLA and TCR-CMV co-occurrence was scored with hypergeometric tests, and a repertoire-size bias correction was applied to TCR pairs. A later analysis estimated false discovery rates by permuting HLA or CMV assignments 20 times. In a later analysis, co-occurring TCRs were grouped using DBSCAN, with TCRdist sequence similarity added in when clustering inside HLA-allele-positive subsets. Co-occurrence clustering excluded repertoires with fewer than 30,000 or more than 120,000 public chains, plus five with anomalous nucleotide sharing. TCRdb stores this immuneACCESS table with in-frame sequences only. Part of the clones is absent; in the studies checked, under half of the shortfall reflects unresolved V genes, and no reason is known for the rest. Clone size and the V and J calls come from that table; the DNA yielded D and trimming. This sample gives around 130,000 clones in total; over 75% of them show up just once. The top ten hold over 1.5% of the sample.

The sample was PBMCs. This sequence was found in a boy aged 5-17 years in good health and CMV-seronegative.

The bases are TGTGCCATCAGTGATTTCGTCGGGGGCGGGGGGCGAGAGACCCAGTACTTC. The resulting protein is CAISDFVGGGGRETQYF. The chain is assembled from TRBV10-3 and TRBJ2-5; 8 central nucleotides agree with TRBD2. The CDR3, from cysteine to phenylalanine, totals 17 residues. Kept here is only the CDR3 DNA, which spans 51 bases and is read in frame from base 1. Looking up the germline V gene yields CDR1 ENHRY and CDR2 SYGVKD. V lost 3 bases and J lost 4 bases, and the count of bases not matched to a germline gene is 13.